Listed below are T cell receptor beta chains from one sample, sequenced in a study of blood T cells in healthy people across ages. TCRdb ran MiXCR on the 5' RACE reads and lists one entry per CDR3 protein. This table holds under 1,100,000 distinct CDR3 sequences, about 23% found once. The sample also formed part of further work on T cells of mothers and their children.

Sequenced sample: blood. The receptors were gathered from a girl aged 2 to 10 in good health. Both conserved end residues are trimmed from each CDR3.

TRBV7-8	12	ASSPSDGSYGYT
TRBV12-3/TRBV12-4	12	ASSLSVSFYGYT
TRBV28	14	ASSFWGSGISDTQY
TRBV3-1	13	ASSPAGGPTGELF
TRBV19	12	AGSITGGDNEQF
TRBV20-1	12	SASKGTANEKLF
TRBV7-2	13	ASSLRRDGYNEQF
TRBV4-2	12	ASSQESGGGELF
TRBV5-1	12	ASSPQQGNRGYT
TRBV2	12	ASREDRGNQPQH
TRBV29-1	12	SVVQQGSNYGYT
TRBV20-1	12	SATGLLSYNEQF
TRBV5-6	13	ASSIRDGSYNEQF
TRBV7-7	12	ASSLEGALDEQF
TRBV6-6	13	ASSYSTTVSYEQY
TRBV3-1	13	ASSPDGIGNQPQH
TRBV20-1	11	SARAGFNEKLF
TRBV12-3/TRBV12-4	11	ASSSREAYEQY
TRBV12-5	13	ASGPGRTINDEQF
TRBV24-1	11	ATSDITENEQF
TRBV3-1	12	ASKKGGKTYEQY
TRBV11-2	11	ASREGGGYEQY
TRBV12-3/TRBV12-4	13	ASSRTGTGANVLT
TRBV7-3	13	ASGSSGTGGAEQY
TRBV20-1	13	SSEPGQGGNYGYT